This is a list of T cell receptor beta chains from one sample in a study of blood T cell repertoires in COVID-19. Clones were read by immunoSEQ multiplex PCR, and TCRdb kept only the in-frame ones, dropping some. Of roughly 140,000 clones listed, 80% to 90% are singletons. The sequencing input was peripheral blood. The receptors derive from a man aged 55 to 69 with active or convalescent COVID-19. The CDR3 runs from the conserved cysteine through the conserved F or W. D genes are given only for firm matches. Expanded clones get a size class; other rows say once, few or many, or leave the size out.

TRBJ1-2	TRBV6-5	.	.	TGTGCCAGCAGGAGGACAGACGGACCTGGCTACACCTTC	CASRRTDGPGYTF
TRBJ2-5	TRBV25-1	.	.	TGTGCCAGCAGTGTAGGCAGGTCACAGTACTTC	CASSVGRSQYF
TRBJ2-7	TRBV18	TRBD1	.	TGTGCCAGCTCACCCTCCCGGGACAGGCCCCACGAGCAGTACTTC	CASSPSRDRPHEQYF
TRBJ1-2	TRBV15	.	.	TGTGCCACCAGCAGACCTACAGGGTTGGCCTATGGCTACACCTTC	CATSRPTGLAYGYTF
TRBJ2-1	TRBV4-1	.	.	TGCGCCAGCAGCCGGGGGCCCGCTAGCTCCAACAATGAGCAGTTCTTC	CASSRGPASSNNEQFF
TRBJ1-2	TRBV28	.	.	TGTGCCAGCAGTTTGTCCTACTATGGCTACACCTTC	CASSLSYYGYTF
TRBJ1-5	TRBV11-2	.	few	TGTGCCAGCAGCTTAGACAGGGCGGGCAATCAGCCCCAGCATTTT	CASSLDRAGNQPQHF
TRBJ2-3	TRBV24-1	TRBD1	.	TGTGCCACCAGTGGGGAACAGGGGGCAGATACGCAGTATTTT	CATSGEQGADTQYF
TRBJ1-4	TRBV6-5	TRBD1	.	TGTGCCAGCAGTTACAGGGGGCAGGGTGAAAAACTGTTTTTT	CASSYRGQGEKLFF
TRBJ1-4	TRBV2	.	.	TGTGCCAGCAGTGAACGTGATGAAAAACTGTTTTTT	CASSERDEKLFF